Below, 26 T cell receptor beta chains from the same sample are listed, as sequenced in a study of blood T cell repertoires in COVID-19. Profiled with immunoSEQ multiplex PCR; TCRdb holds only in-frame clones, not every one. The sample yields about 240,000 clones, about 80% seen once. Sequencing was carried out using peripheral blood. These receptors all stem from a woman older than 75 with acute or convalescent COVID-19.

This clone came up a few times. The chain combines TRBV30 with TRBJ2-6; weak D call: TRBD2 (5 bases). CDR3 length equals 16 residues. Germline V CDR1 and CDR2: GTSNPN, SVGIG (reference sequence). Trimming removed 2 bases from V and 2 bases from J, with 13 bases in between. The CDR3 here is CAWSSHSGTGANVLTF. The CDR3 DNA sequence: TGTGCCTGGAGTTCACACAGCGGAACTGGGGCCAACGTCCTGACTTTC.

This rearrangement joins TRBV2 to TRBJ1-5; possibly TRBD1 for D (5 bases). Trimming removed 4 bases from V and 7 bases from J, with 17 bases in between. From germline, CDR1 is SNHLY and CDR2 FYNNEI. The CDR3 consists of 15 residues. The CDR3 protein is CASSVQGEVGQPQHF. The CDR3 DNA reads TGTGCCAGCAGTGTTCAAGGGGAAGTAGGGCAGCCCCAGCATTTT. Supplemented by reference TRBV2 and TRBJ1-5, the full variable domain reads EPEVTQTPSHQVTQMGQEVILRCVPISNHLYFYWYRQILGQKVEFLVSFYNNEISEKSEIFDDQFSVERPDGSNFTLKIRSTKLEDSAMYFCASSVQGEVGQPQHFGDGTRLSIL.

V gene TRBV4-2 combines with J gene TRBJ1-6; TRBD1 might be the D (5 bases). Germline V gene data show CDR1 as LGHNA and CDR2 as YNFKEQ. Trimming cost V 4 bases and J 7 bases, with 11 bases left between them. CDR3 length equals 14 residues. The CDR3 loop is CASSPGEGNSPLHF. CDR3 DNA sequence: TGTGCCAGCAGCCCGGGGGAGGGGAATTCACCCCTCCACTTT.

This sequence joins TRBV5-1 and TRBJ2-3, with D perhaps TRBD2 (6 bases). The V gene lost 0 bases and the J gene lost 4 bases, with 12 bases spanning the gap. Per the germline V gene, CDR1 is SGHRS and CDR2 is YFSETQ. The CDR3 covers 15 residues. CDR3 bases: TGCGCCAGCAGCTTGGGGCTAGCGTCTTCAGATACGCAGTATTTT. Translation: CASSLGLASSDTQYF. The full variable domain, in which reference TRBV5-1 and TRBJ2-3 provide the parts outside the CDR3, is KAGVTQTPRYLIKTRGQQVTLSCSPISGHRSVSWYQQTPGQGLQFLFEYFSETQRNKGNFPGRFSGRQFSNSRSEMNVSTLELGDSALYLCASSLGLASSDTQYFGPGTRLTVL.

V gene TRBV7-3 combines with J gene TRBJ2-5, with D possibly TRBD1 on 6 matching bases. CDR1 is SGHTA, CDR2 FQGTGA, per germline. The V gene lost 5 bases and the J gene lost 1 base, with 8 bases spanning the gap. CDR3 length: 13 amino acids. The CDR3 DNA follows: TGTGCCAGCAGCAACAGGGCCCAAGAGACCCAGTACTTC. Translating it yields CASSNRAQETQYF. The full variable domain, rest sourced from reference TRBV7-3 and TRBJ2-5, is GAGVSQTPSNKVTEKGKYVELRCDPISGHTALYWYRQSLGQGPEFLIYFQGTGAADDSGLPNDRFFAVRPEGSVSTLKIQRTERGDSAVYLCASSNRAQETQYFGPGTRLLVL.

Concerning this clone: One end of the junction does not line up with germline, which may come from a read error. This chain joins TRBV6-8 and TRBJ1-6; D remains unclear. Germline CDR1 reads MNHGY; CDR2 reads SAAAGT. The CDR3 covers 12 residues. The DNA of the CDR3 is TGTGCCAGCAGTTCCTATAGTTCACCCCTCCACTTT. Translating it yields CASSSYSSPLHF.

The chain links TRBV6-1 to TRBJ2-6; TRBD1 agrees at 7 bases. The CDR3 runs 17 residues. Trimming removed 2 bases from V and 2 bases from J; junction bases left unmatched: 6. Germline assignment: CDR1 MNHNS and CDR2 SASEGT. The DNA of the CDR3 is TGTGCCAGCAGTGAATTTCTTGGGACAGCTGGGGCCAACGTCCTGACTTTC. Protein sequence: CASSEFLGTAGANVLTF.

Here the CDR3 reads CATRQTQLHNEQFF. For the CDR3, the DNA is TGTGCCACCAGGCAGACCCAACTACACAATGAGCAGTTCTTC. The gene calls are TRBV15 and TRBJ2-1; D is uncertain. Germline CDR1 reads LNHNV; CDR2 reads YYDKDF (reference sequence). This CDR3 has 14 amino acids. Trimming stripped 6 bases from V and 5 bases from J, with 14 bases between.

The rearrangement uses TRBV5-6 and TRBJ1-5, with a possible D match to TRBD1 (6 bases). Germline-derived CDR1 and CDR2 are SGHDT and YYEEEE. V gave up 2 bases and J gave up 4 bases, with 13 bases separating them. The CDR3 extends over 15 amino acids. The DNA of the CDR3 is TGTGCCAGCAGCTTACTCCGGACAGATAATCAGCCCCAGCATTTT. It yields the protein CASSLLRTDNQPQHF.

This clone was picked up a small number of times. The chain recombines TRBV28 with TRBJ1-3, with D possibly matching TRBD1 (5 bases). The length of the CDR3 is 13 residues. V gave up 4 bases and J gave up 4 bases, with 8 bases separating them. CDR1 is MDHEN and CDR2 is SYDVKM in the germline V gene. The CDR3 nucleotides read TGTGCCAGCAGTTCAGGGCTCGGAAACACCATATATTTT. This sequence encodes CASSSGLGNTIYF.

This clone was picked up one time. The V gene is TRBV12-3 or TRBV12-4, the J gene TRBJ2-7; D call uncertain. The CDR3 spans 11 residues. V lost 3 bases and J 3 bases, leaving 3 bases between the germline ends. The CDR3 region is CASSFNYEQYF. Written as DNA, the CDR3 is TGTGCCAGCAGTTTTAACTACGAGCAGTACTTC.

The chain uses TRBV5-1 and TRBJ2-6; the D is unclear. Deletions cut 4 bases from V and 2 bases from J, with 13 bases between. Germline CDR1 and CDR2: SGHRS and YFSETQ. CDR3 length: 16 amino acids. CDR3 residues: CASSPSSGPGANVLTF. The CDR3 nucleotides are TGCGCCAGCAGCCCCTCCTCGGGTCCTGGGGCCAACGTCCTGACTTTC.

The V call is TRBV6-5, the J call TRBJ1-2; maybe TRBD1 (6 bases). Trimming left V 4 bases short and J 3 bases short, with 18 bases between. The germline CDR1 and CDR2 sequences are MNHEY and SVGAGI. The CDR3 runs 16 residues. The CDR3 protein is CASSWDGGGTYYGYTF. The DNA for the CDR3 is TGTGCCAGCAGTTGGGACGGGGGGGGCACCTACTATGGCTACACCTTC.

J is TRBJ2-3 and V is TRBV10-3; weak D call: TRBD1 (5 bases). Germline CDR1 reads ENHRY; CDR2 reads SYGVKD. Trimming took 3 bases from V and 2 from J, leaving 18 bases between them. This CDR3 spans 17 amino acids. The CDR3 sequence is CAISDSTKGPNTDTQYF. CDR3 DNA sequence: TGTGCCATCAGTGACTCGACGAAGGGGCCCAACACAGATACGCAGTATTTT.

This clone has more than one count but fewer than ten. CDR3 DNA sequence: TGCGCCAGCAGCTTGGTAGGGGCAGGTGGGACCGGGGAGCTGTTTTTT. The encoded protein is CASSLVGAGGTGELFF. The chain employs TRBV5-1 and TRBJ2-2; D may be TRBD1 (5 bases). Germline loops: CDR1 SGHRS, CDR2 YFSETQ. This CDR3 spans 16 amino acids. V dropped 0 bases and J dropped 5 bases, with 14 bases sitting between them.

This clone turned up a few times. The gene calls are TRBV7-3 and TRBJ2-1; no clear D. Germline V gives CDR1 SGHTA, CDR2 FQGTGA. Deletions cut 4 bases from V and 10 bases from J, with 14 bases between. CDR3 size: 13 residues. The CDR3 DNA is TGTGCCAGCAGCTCCAATCCCCCTGGCGAGCAGTTCTTC. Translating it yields CASSSNPPGEQFF.

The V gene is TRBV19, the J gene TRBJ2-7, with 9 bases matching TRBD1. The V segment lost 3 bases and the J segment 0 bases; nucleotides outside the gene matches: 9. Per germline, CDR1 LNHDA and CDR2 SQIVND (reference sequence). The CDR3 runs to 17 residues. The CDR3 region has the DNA TGTGCCAGTAGTATCGATTCCGGGACAGGGAACTCCTACGAGCAGTACTTC. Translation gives CASSIDSGTGNSYEQYF.

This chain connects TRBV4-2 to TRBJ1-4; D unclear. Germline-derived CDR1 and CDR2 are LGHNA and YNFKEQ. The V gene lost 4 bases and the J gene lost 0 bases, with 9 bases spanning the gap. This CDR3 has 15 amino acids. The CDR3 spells CASSRPGATNEKLFF. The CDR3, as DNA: TGTGCCAGCAGCCGGCCTGGAGCAACTAATGAAAAACTGTTTTTT.

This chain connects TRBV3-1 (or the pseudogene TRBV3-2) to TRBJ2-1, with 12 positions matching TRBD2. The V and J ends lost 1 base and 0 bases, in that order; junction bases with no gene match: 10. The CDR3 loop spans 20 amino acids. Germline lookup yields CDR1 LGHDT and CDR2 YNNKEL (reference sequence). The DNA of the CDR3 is TGTGCCAGCAGCCAAGGGGTTCTCCTAGCGGGGGGGAGCTCCTACAATGAGCAGTTCTTC. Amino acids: CASSQGVLLAGGSSYNEQFF.

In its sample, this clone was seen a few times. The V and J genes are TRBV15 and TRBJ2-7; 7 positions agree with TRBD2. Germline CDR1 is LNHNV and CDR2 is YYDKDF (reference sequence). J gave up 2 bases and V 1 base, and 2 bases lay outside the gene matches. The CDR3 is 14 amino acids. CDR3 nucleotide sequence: TGTGCCACCAGCAGAGGGACTAGGACCTACGAGCAGTACTTC. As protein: CATSRGTRTYEQYF. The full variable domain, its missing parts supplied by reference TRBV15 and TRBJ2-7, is DAMVIQNPRYQVTQFGKPVTLSCSQTLNHNVMYWYQQKSSQAPKLLFHYYDKDFNNEADTPDNFQSRRPNTSFCFLDIRSPGLGDTAMYLCATSRGTRTYEQYFGPGTRLTVT.

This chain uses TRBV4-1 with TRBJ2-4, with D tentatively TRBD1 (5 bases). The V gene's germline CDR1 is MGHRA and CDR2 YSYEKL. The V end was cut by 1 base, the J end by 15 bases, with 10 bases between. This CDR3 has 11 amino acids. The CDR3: CASSQGQFRYF. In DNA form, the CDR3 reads TGCGCCAGCAGCCAAGGACAGTTTAGGTACTTC.

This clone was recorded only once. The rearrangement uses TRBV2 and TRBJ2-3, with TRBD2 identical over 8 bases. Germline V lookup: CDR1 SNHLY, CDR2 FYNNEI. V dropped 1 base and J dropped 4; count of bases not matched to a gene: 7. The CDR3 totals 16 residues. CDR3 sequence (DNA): TGTGCCAGCAGTGAAGAAAGGACGGGGGGGGCAGATACGCAGTATTTT. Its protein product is CASSEERTGGADTQYF.

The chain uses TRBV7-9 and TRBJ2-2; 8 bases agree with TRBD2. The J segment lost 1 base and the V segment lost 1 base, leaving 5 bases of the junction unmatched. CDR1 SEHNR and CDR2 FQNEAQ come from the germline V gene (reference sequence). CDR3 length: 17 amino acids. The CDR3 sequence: CASSLGGSGMNTGELFF. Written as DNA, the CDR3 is TGTGCCAGCAGCTTAGGGGGTAGCGGGATGAACACCGGGGAGCTGTTTTTT.

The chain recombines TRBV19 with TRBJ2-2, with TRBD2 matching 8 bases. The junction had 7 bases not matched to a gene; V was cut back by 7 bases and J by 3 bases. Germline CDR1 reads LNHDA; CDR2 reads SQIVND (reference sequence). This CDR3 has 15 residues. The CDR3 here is CASTLSSGYTGELFF. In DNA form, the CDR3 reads TGTGCCAGTACCCTATCTAGCGGGTACACCGGGGAGCTGTTTTTT.

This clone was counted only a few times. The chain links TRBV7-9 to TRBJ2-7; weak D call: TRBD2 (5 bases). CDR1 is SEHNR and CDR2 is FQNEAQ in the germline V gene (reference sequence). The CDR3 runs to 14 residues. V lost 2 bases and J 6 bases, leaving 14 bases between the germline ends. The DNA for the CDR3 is TGTGCCAGCAGCTTAACCGGGATCAGAGGCGAGCAGTACTTC. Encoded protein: CASSLTGIRGEQYF.

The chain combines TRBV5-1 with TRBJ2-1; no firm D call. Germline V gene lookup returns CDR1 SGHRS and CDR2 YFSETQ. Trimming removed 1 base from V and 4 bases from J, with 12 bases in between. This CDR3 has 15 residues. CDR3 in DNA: TGCGCCAGCAGCTTGATCTCAGTAATTTACAATGAGCAGTTCTTC. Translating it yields CASSLISVIYNEQFF.